Listed below are T cell receptor gamma chains from one sample, sequenced in a study of Vδ1+ human thymocytes. TCRdb re-called the multiplex PCR reads through CATT. The repertoire consists of 25,000 to 30,000 gamma-chain clones, with roughly 20% occurring once and the leading ten covering under 2%. Sequencing was carried out using Vdelta1+ gamma-delta thymocytes from the thymus. Receptors originate from a boy younger than two who had congenital heart surgery. CDR3s include the opening cysteine and the closing phenylalanine or tryptophan. The size field is filled for only some rows; it gives once, few, many or a size class.

TRGV2	TRGJP2	.	CATWDGYSSDWIKTF	TGTGCCACCTGGGACGGCTATAGTAGTGATTGGATCAAGACGTTT
TRGV9	TRGJ1/TRGJ2	.	CALWEGSYYKKLF	TGTGCCTTGTGGGAGGGAAGTTATTATAAGAAACTCTTT
TRGV5	TRGJ1/TRGJ2	medium-sized	CATWDRPWKLF	TGTGCCACCTGGGACAGGCCGTGGAAACTCTTT
TRGV3	TRGJ1/TRGJ2	.	CATWETNYYKKLF	TGTGCCACCTGGGAAACAAATTATTATAAGAAACTCTTT
TRGV3	TRGJ1/TRGJ2	few	CATWDRRPEGKLF	TGTGCCACCTGGGACAGGCGACCCGAGGGGAAACTCTTT
TRGV5	TRGJ1/TRGJ2	few	CATWDRRRRAYKKLF	TGTGCCACCTGGGACAGGCGGCGGAGGGCTTATAAGAAACTCTTT
TRGV9	TRGJ1/TRGJ2	.	CALWEVLNYKKLF	TGTGCCTTGTGGGAGGTGCTCAATTATAAGAAACTCTTT
TRGV5	TRGJP2	.	CATWDGIAKTF	TGTGCCACCTGGGACGGCATTGCCAAGACGTTT
TRGV9	TRGJ1/TRGJ2	few	CALWEVQKGPYYKKLF	TGTGCCTTGTGGGAGGTGCAGAAAGGCCCTTATTATAAGAAACTCTTT
TRGV4	TRGJP2	.	CATWDGGSDWIKTF	TGTGCCACCTGGGATGGCGGGAGTGATTGGATCAAGACGTTT
TRGV9	TRGJ1/TRGJ2	.	CALWEVGYKKLF	TGTGCCTTGTGGGAGGTGGGCTATAAGAAACTCTTT
TRGV9	TRGJ1/TRGJ2	few	CALWEGPNYYKKLF	TGTGCCTTGTGGGAGGGTCCGAATTATTATAAGAAACTCTTT
TRGV4	TRGJ1/TRGJ2	few	CATWDGPPNKKLF	TGTGCCACCTGGGATGGGCCCCCTAATAAGAAACTCTTT
TRGV3	TRGJ1/TRGJ2	few	CATWDGYNYKKLF	TGTGCCACCTGGGACGGGTACAATTATAAGAAACTCTTT
TRGV9	TRGJP	.	CALWEVRPKELGKKIKVF	TGTGCCTTGTGGGAGGTGCGGCCGAAGGAGTTGGGCAAAAAAATCAAGGTATTT
TRGV4	TRGJ1/TRGJ2	.	CATWDWKLF	TGTGCCACCTGGGATTGGAAACTCTTT